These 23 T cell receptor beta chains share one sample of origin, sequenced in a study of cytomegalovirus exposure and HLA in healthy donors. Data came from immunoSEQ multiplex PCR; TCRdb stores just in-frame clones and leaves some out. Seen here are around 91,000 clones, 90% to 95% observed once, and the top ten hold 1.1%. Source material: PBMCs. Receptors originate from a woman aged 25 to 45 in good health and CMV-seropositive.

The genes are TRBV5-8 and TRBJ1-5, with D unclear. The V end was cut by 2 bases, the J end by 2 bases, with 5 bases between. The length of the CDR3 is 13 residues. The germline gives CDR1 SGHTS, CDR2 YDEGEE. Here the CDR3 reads CASSLTGNQPQHF. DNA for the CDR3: TGTGCCAGCAGCTTAACAGGCAATCAGCCCCAGCATTTT.

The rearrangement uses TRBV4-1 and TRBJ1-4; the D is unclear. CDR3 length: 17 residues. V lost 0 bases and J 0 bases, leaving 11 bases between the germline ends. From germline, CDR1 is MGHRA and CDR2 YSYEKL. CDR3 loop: CASSQDWALATNEKLFF. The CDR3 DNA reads TGCGCCAGCAGCCAAGATTGGGCCCTTGCAACTAATGAAAAACTGTTTTTT.

The CDR3 DNA follows: TGTGCCAGCAGCTTAAACAGGGGGCGCCTGGGGTTTATAGAAGCTTTCTTT. This translates into CASSLNRGRLGFIEAFF. The chain couples TRBV5-8 to TRBJ1-1, with TRBD1 identical over 9 bases. CDR3 length: 17 residues. From germline, CDR1 is SGHTS and CDR2 YDEGEE. V lost 2 bases, J lost 8 bases, and 16 bases stayed unmatched.

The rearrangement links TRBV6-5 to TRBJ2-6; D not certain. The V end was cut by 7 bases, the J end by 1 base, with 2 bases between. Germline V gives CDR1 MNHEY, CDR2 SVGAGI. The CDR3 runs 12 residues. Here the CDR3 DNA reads TGTGCCAGCACTTCTGGGGCCAACGTCCTGACTTTC. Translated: CASTSGANVLTF.

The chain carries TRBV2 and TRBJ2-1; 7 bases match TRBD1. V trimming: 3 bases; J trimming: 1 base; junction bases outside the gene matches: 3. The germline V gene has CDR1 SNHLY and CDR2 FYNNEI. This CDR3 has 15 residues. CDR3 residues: CASSEQGVSYNEQFF. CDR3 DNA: TGTGCCAGCAGTGAGCAGGGGGTTTCCTACAATGAGCAGTTCTTC.

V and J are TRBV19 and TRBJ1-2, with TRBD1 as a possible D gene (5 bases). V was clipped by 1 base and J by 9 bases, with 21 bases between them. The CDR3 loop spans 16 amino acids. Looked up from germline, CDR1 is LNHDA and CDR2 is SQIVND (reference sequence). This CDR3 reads CASSIVVTVYELSYTF. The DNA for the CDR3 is TGTGCCAGTAGTATAGTGGTGACAGTCTACGAGTTAAGCTACACCTTC.

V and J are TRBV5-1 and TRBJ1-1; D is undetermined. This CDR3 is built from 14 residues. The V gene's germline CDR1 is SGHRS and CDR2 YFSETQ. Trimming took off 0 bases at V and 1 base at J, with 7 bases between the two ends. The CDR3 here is CASSLDTGNTEAFF. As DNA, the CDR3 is TGCGCCAGCAGCTTGGACACGGGGAACACTGAAGCTTTCTTT.

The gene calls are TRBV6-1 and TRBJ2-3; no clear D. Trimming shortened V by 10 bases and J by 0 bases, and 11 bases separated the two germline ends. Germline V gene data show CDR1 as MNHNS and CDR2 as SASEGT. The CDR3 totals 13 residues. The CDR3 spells CATHRTSTDTQYF. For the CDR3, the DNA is TGTGCCACCCATAGAACTAGCACAGATACGCAGTATTTT.

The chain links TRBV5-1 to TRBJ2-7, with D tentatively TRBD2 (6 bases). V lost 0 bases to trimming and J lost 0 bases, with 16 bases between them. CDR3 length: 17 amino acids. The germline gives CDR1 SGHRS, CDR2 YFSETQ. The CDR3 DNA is TGCGCCAGCAGCTTGGCCGGAGGGGCCTCGTACTCCTACGAGCAGTACTTC. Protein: CASSLAGGASYSYEQYF.

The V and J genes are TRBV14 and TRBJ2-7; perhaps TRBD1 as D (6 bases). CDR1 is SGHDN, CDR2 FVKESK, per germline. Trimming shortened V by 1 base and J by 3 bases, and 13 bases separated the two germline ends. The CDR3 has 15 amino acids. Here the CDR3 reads CASSQVAGVLYEQYF. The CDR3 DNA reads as TGTGCCAGCAGCCAAGTGGCAGGGGTTCTCTACGAGCAGTACTTC.

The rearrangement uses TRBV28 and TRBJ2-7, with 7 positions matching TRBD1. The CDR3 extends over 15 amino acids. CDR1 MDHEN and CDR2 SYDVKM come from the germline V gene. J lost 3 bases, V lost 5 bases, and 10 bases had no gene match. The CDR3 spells CASSRYRGYGYEQYF. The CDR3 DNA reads TGTGCCAGCAGTCGCTACAGGGGCTACGGCTACGAGCAGTACTTC.

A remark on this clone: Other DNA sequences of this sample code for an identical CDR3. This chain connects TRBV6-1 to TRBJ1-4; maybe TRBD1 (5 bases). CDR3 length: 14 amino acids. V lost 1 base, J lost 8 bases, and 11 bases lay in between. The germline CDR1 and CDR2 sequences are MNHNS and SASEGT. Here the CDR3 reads CASSEGTSSEKLFF. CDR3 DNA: TGTGCCAGCAGTGAAGGGACAAGTAGCGAAAAACTGTTTTTT.

The CDR3 region is CASSTNRGTEAFF. The DNA of the CDR3 is TGTGCCAGTAGTACTAACCGGGGGACTGAAGCTTTCTTT. The chain uses TRBV19 and TRBJ1-1, with D perhaps matching TRBD1 (5 bases). This CDR3 has 13 residues. V was trimmed by 4 bases and J by 5 bases, leaving 11 bases between them. The germline V gene has CDR1 LNHDA and CDR2 SQIVND (reference sequence).

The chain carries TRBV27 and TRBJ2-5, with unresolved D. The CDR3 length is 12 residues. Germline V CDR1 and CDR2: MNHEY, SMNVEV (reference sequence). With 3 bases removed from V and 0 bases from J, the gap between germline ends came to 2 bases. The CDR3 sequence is CASSFNQETQYF. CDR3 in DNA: TGTGCCAGCAGTTTCAACCAAGAGACCCAGTACTTC.

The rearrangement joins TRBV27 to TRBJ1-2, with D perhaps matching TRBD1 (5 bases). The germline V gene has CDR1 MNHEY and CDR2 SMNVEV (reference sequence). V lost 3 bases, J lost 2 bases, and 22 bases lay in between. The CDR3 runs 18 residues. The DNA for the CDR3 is TGTGCCAGCAGTTTCGGGCCTCTTAGGTGGGGGGTCAACTATGGCTACACCTTC. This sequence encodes CASSFGPLRWGVNYGYTF.

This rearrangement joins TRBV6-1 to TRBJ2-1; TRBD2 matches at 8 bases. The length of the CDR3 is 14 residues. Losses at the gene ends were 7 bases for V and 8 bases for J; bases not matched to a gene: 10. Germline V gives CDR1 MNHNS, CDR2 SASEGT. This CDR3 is CASKKEREYHEQFF. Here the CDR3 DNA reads TGTGCCAGCAAAAAAGAGCGGGAGTACCATGAGCAGTTCTTC.

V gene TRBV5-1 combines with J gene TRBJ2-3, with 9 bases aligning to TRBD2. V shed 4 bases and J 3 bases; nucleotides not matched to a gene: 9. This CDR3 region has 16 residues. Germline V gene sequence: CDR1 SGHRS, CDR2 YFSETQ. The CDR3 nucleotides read TGCGCCAGCAGCCATGTAGCGGGAGTGAGGACAGATACGCAGTATTTT. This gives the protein CASSHVAGVRTDTQYF.

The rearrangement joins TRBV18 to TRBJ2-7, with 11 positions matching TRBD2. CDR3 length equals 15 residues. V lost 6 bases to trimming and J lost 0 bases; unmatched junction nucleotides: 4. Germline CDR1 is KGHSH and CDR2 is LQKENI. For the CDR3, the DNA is TGTGCCAGCTCCCCTGGACTAGCGGGCTCCTACGAGCAGTACTTC. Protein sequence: CASSPGLAGSYEQYF.

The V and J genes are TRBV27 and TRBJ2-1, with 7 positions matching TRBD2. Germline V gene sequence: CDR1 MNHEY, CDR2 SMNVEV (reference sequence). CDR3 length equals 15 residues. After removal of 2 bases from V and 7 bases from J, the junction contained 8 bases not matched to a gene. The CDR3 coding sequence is TGTGCCAGCAGTTTACACGCGGGAGTAGTGAATGAGCAGTTCTTC. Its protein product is CASSLHAGVVNEQFF.

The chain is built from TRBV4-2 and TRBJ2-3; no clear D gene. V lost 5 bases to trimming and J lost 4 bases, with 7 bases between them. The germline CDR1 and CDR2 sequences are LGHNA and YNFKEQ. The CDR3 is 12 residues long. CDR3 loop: CASSALADTQYF. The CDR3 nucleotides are TGTGCCAGCAGCGCCCTAGCAGATACGCAGTATTTT.

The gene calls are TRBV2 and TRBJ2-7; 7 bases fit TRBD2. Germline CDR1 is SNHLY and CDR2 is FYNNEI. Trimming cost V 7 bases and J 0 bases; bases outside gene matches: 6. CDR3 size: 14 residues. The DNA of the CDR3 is TGTGCCAGCACTAGCGGTACGGGCTCCTACGAGCAGTACTTC. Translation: CASTSGTGSYEQYF.

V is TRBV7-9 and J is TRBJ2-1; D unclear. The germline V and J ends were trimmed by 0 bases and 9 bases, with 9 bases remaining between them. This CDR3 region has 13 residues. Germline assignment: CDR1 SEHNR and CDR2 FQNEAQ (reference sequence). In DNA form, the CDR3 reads TGTGCCAGCAGCTTAGCCGGAGTTCTTGAGCAGTTCTTC. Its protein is CASSLAGVLEQFF.

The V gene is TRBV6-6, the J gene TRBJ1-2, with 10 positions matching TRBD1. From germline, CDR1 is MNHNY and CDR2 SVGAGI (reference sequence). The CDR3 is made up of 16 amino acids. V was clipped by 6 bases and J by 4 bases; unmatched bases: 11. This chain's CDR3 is CASRSDRGREIYGYTF. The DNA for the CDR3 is TGTGCCAGCAGATCCGACAGGGGGCGGGAGATCTATGGCTACACCTTC.